The present T cell receptor beta chain was sequenced within a study of blood T cell repertoires in COVID-19. The CDR3 loop spans 16 amino acids. The germline gives CDR1 LNHDA, CDR2 SQIVND (reference sequence). Unmatched junction bases numbered 10, after V lost 6 bases and J lost 1 base. Profiling relied on immunoSEQ multiplex PCR, and the TCRdb table lists in-frame clones only, not all of them. This table holds approximately 140,000 clones, approximately 86% found once. The material sequenced was peripheral blood. The clonotype originates from a woman aged 55 to 70 with acute or convalescent COVID-19. J is TRBJ1-1 and V is TRBV19, with TRBD1 identical over 8 bases. The CDR3: CASSTTYRGRNTEAFF. CDR3 in DNA: TGTGCCAGTAGCACGACTTACAGGGGGAGGAACACTGAAGCTTTCTTT. The full variable domain, with the rest looked up from reference TRBV19 and TRBJ1-1, is DGGITQSPKYLFRKEGQNVTLSCEQNLNHDAMYWYRQDPGQGLRLIYYSQIVNDFQKGDIAEGYSVSREKKESFPLTVTSAQKNPTAFYLCASSTTYRGRNTEAFFGQGTRLTVV.